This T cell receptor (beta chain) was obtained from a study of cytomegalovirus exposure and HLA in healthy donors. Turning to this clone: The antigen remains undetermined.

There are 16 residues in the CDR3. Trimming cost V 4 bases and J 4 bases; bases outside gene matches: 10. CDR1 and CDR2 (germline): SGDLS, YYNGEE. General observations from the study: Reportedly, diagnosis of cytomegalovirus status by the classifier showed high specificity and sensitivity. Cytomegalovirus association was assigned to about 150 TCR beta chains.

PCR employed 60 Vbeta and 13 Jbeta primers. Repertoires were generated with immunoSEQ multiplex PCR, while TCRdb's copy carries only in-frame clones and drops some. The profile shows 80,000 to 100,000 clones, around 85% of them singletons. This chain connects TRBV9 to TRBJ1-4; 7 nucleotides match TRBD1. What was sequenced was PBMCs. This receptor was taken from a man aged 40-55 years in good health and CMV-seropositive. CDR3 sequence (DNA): TGTGCCAGCAGCTTGGGCGGGACAGCGATTAATGAAAAACTGTTTTTT. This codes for CASSLGGTAINEKLFF.